Listed below are T cell receptor beta chains from one sample, sequenced in a study of T-cell memory formation after mild COVID-19. TCRdb independently ran MiXCR on the 5' RACE reads; one entry per CDR3 protein. The profile covers 50,000 or so distinct CDR3 sequences, with roughly 25% appearing a single time and more than 40% taken by the ten largest. Sequences were obtained from PBMCs or a T cell subset sorted from them (not recorded which). The source of these receptors is a man aged 18 to 29 who had mild COVID-19 (a few samples of this study predate the infection). Cell type and time point are not known. CDR3s include the opening cysteine and the closing phenylalanine or tryptophan. The order of the fields is V gene, D gene, J gene, clone size, CDR3 protein, CDR3 DNA. The D gene is left open where the match is weak. Expanded clones are given a class, and other clones once, few, many or no size at all.

>TRBV19|NA|TRBJ1-2|NA
CATQLPNYGYTF
TGTGCGACGCAGCTACCTAACTATGGCTACACCTTC
>TRBV15|TRBD1|TRBJ1-5|NA
CATSRDRGHSNQPQHF
TGTGCCACCAGCAGAGACAGGGGGCATAGCAATCAGCCCCAGCATTTT
>TRBV12-3/TRBV12-4|NA|TRBJ2-3|NA
CASSLASTDTQYF
TGTGCCAGCAGTTTAGCTAGCACAGATACGCAGTATTTT
>TRBV6-2/TRBV6-3|TRBD1|TRBJ2-3|large
CASSYSMDRHTDTQYF
TGTGCCAGCAGTTACTCGATGGACAGGCACACAGATACGCAGTATTTT
>TRBV29-1|NA|TRBJ2-4|NA
CIGRAGNIQYF
TGCATCGGCAGGGCGGGAAACATTCAGTACTTC
>TRBV4-3|NA|TRBJ1-5|few
CASSQVWGSNQPQHF
TGCGCCAGCAGCCAAGTATGGGGGAGCAATCAGCCCCAGCATTTT
>TRBV7-9|NA|TRBJ2-3|few
CASSEGGKTQYF
TGTGCCAGCAGCGAGGGGGGGAAAACGCAGTATTTT
>TRBV5-1|NA|TRBJ2-7|NA
CASSLVEGLTYEQYF
TGCGCCAGCAGCTTGGTGGAGGGGCTTACCTACGAGCAGTACTTC
>TRBV4-3|NA|TRBJ2-1|few
CASSQEGWNEEFF
TGCGCCAGCAGCCAAGAGGGGTGGAATGAGGAGTTCTTC
>TRBV7-9|NA|TRBJ2-2|NA
CASSRDNGELFF
TGTGCCAGCAGCCGGGACAACGGGGAGCTGTTTTTT
>TRBV7-6|NA|TRBJ1-5|few
CASSSGMDQPQHF
TGTGCCAGCAGCTCCGGAATGGATCAGCCCCAGCATTTT
>TRBV2|NA|TRBJ2-5|NA
CASSGQQETQYF
TGTGCCAGTTCGGGACAACAAGAGACCCAGTACTTC
>TRBV7-9|NA|TRBJ2-1|few
CASSPRLDQSSYNEQFF
TGTGCCAGCAGCCCACGACTGGATCAGAGCTCCTACAATGAGCAGTTCTTC
>TRBV9|TRBD2|TRBJ2-5|NA
CASSASGGVRETQYF
TGTGCCAGCAGCGCCAGCGGGGGGGTGCGAGAGACCCAGTACTTC
>TRBV6-2/TRBV6-3|NA|TRBJ2-2|NA
CASKRTGELFF
TGTGCCAGCAAGCGCACCGGGGAGCTGTTTTTT
>TRBV5-6|NA|TRBJ2-1|few
CASSLGPSRSSYNEQFF
TGTGCCAGCAGCTTGGGGCCTTCCCGAAGCTCCTACAATGAGCAGTTCTTC
>TRBV6-2/TRBV6-3|NA|TRBJ2-7|few
CASSYIGDRSYEQYF
TGTGCCAGCAGTTACATAGGGGACCGCTCCTACGAGCAGTACTTC
>TRBV4-1|NA|TRBJ2-3|many
CASSQVTTDTQYF
TGCGCCAGCAGCCAAGTGACCACAGATACGCAGTATTTT
>TRBV19|NA|TRBJ2-3|few
CASSVEGTSTDTQYF
TGTGCCAGTAGTGTGGAGGGGACTAGCACAGATACGCAGTATTTT
>TRBV4-1|NA|TRBJ2-1|NA
CASSPRGPDEQFF
TGCGCCAGCAGCCCTAGAGGTCCCGATGAGCAGTTCTTC
>TRBV7-8|TRBD1|TRBJ2-5|few
CASRQGQAETQYF
TGTGCCAGCAGACAAGGACAGGCCGAGACCCAGTACTTC
>TRBV27|NA|TRBJ2-3|few
CASSIGGLDTQYF
TGTGCCAGCAGTATCGGGGGGCTGGATACGCAGTATTTT
>TRBV7-9|NA|TRBJ1-2|NA
CASSPPRQTSNYGYTF
TGTGCCAGCAGCCCCCCTCGGCAGACTAGCAACTATGGCTACACCTTC
>TRBV28|TRBD1|TRBJ1-1|NA
CASKQGAPEAFF
TGTGCCAGCAAGCAGGGGGCCCCTGAAGCTTTCTTT
>TRBV3-1|TRBD2|TRBJ2-3|NA
CASSQFPGLVDTQYF
TGTGCCAGCAGCCAATTCCCCGGACTAGTGGATACGCAGTATTTT
>TRBV20-1|TRBD1|TRBJ1-5|once
CSAGTGGTSQPQHF
TGCAGTGCTGGGACAGGGGGCACAAGTCAGCCCCAGCATTTT
>TRBV7-8|NA|TRBJ2-5|NA
CASSQGVQETQYF
TGTGCCAGCAGCCAAGGGGTTCAAGAGACCCAGTACTTC
>TRBV5-1|NA|TRBJ2-5|few
CASSLGGSEETQYF
TGCGCCAGCAGCTTGGGGGGGTCGGAAGAGACCCAGTACTTC
>TRBV15|TRBD2|TRBJ2-3|few
CATSRVRGGGTDTQYF
TGTGCCACCAGCAGAGTCCGCGGGGGGGGCACAGATACGCAGTATTTT
>TRBV7-8|TRBD2|TRBJ2-3|few
CASSPATSGGARGTDTQYF
TGTGCCAGCAGCCCAGCGACTAGCGGGGGGGCCAGAGGCACAGATACGCAGTATTTT
>TRBV4-1|NA|TRBJ2-7|few
CASSQDLGGGPYEQYF
TGCGCCAGCAGCCAAGATTTGGGGGGGGGCCCCTACGAGCAGTACTTC
>TRBV4-1|TRBD1|TRBJ1-6|NA
CASSQEGTGGPYNSPLHF
TGCGCCAGCAGCCAAGAAGGGACAGGGGGTCCCTATAATTCACCCCTCCACTTT
>TRBV11-2|NA|TRBJ2-1|NA
CASSPYPGGPGDEQFF
TGTGCCAGCAGCCCCTATCCCGGGGGGCCGGGCGATGAGCAGTTCTTC
>TRBV4-3|TRBD2|TRBJ2-5|many
CASSQLAGGLETQYF
TGCGCCAGCAGCCAACTAGCGGGGGGGCTGGAGACCCAGTACTTC
>TRBV7-9|NA|TRBJ2-3|NA
CASKGVGADTQYF
TGTGCCAGCAAGGGGGTAGGGGCAGATACGCAGTATTTT
>TRBV7-2|TRBD2|TRBJ2-5|NA
CASSYERGNQETQYF
TGTGCCAGCAGCTACGAGCGGGGGAACCAAGAGACCCAGTACTTC
>TRBV6-2/TRBV6-3|TRBD1|TRBJ1-6|NA
CASSSATGAGTPLHF
TGTGCCAGCAGTTCCGCGACAGGGGCGGGGACACCCCTCCACTTT
>TRBV7-9|TRBD1|TRBJ2-7|few
CASSQGQGYYEQYF
TGTGCCAGCAGCCAGGGACAGGGGTACTACGAGCAGTACTTC
>TRBV3-1|TRBD1|TRBJ2-5|NA
CASSFRTGGLETQYF
TGTGCCAGCAGCTTTAGGACAGGGGGATTAGAGACCCAGTACTTC
>TRBV1|NA|TRBJ2-1|NA
CTSSQDRAGGYNEQFF
TGCACCAGCAGCCAAGATCGAGCGGGAGGTTACAATGAGCAGTTCTTC
>TRBV23-1|TRBD1|TRBJ2-3|few
CTGDRTDTQYF
TGCACCGGGGACAGGACAGATACGCAGTATTTT
>TRBV10-2|TRBD2|TRBJ2-1|few
CASSESRLAGDNEQFF
TGCGCCAGCAGTGAGTCGAGGCTAGCGGGGGACAATGAGCAGTTCTTC
>TRBV13|NA|TRBJ2-2|NA
CASSSATGELFF
TGTGCCAGCAGCTCGGCCACCGGGGAGCTGTTTTTT
>TRBV6-2/TRBV6-3|TRBD2|TRBJ2-3|few
CASGSGGADTQYF
TGTGCCAGCGGTAGCGGGGGGGCAGATACGCAGTATTTT
>TRBV7-2|TRBD2|TRBJ2-3|few
CASSPGLAGAGVGTDTQYF
TGTGCCAGCAGCCCCGGACTAGCGGGAGCCGGCGTAGGCACAGATACGCAGTATTTT